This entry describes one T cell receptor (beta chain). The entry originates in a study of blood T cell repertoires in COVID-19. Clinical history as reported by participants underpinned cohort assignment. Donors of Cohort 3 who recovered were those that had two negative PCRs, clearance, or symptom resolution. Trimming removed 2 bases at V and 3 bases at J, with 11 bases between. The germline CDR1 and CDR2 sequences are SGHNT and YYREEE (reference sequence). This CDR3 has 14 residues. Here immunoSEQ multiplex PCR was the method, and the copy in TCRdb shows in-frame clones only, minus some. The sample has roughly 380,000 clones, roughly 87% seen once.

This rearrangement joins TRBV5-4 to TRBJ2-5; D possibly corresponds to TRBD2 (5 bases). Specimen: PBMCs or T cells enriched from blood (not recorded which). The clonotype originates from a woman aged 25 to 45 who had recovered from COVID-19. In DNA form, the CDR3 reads TGTGCCAGCAGCTTCCCGGGATCAAAAGAGACCCAGTACTTC. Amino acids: CASSFPGSKETQYF.